This T cell receptor beta chain was recovered during a study of blood T cell repertoires in COVID-19. Germline CDR1 is KGHDR and CDR2 is SFDVKD. The CDR3 totals 16 residues. Trimming removed 3 bases from V and 2 bases from J, with 15 bases in between. Clones were read by immunoSEQ multiplex PCR, and TCRdb kept only the in-frame ones, dropping some. The table includes about 160,000 clones, about 80% detected once. This clone came up a few times. This receptor was taken from a man aged 70 or older with acute or convalescent COVID-19. Material: peripheral blood. The V gene is TRBV24-1, the J gene TRBJ2-5; tentatively, D is TRBD2 (5 bases). The CDR3 nucleotides are TGTGCCACCAGTGATATATCCCGCGGGCATCAAGAGACCCAGTACTTC. It encodes CATSDISRGHQETQYF.